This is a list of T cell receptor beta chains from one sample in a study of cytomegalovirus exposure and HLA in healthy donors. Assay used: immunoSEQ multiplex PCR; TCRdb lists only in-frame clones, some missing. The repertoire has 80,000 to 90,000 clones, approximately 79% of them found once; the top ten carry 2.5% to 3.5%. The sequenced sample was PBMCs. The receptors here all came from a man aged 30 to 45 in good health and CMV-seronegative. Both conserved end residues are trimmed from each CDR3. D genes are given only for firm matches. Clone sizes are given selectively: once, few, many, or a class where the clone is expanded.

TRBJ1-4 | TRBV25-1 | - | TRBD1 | ASSDPVGGTGGEKLF
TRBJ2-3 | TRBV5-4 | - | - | ASRTEGGADTQY
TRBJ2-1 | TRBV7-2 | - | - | ASSGRGGTYNEQF
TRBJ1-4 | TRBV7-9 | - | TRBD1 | ASSLAPPGGPGEKLF
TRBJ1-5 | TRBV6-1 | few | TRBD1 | ASSESGGRQPQH
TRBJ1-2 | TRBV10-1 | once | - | ASSAGSTDVSGYT
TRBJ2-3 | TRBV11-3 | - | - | ASSLNVQVWADTQY
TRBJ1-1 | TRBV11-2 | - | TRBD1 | ASSLGRTGDTEAF
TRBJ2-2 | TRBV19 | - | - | ASRNRVDGELF
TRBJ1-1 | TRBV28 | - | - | ASSALSEAF
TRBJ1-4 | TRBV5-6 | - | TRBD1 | ASSQTGGGNEKLF
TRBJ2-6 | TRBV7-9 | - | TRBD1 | ASSSTGRSLSGANVLT
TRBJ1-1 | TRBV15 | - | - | ATSRGDRRITEAF
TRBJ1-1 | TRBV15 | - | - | ATSKEGQTDTEAF
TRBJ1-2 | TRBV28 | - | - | ASSPTDANYGYT
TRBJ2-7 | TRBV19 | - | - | ASSQASGASYEQY
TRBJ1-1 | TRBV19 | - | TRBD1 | ASSRDSLNTEAF
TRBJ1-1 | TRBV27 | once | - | ASSQTGPAEAF
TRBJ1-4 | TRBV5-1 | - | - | ASSPLSLSNEKLF
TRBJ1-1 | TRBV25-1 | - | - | ASSDPRVEPNTEAF
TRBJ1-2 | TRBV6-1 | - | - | ASSAILTGKLNYGYT
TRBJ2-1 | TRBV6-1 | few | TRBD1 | ASSESQGAVEQF
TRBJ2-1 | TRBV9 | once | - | ASSVAEGSSYNEQF
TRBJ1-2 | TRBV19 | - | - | ASRGLVGLGYT
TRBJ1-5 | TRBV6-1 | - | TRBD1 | ASSGQAGGTPQH
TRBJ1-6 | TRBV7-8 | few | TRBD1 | ASSLGQGRNSPLH
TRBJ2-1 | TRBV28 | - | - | ASSQARVFYNEQF
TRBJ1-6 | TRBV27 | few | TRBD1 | ASSLWDRVQAPLH
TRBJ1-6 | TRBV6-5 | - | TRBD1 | ASCRDRGTPPLH
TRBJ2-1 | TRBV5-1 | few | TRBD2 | ASGGGSSYNEQF
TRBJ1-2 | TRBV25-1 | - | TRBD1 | ASSGTGRYT
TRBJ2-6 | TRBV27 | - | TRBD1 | ASSSRTGIIGGANVLT
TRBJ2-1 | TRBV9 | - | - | ASSVVGGDNEQF
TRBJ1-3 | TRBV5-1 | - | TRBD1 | ASSLQTGVGNTIY
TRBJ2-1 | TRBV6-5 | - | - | ASRTTGTFYNEQF
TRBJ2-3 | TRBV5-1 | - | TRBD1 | ASRFRFDRGLADTQY
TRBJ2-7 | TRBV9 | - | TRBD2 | ASSALGGPSGASGEQY
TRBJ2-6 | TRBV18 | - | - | ASSPLGSLSGANVLT
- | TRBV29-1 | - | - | SVDGQGMYEQY
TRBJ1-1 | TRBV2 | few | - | ASTLGGKAF
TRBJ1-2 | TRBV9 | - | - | ASSPRGDSSYGYT
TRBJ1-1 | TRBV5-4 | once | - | ASSLFYRNTEAF
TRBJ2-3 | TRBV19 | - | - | ASSIGAGGDTQY
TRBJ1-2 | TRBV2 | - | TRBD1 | ASRDSPNYGYT
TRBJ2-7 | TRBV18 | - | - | ASSPPGHPSYEQY
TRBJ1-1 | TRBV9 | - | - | ASSVAFNTEAF
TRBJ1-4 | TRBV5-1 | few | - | ASSLARSQGGEKLF
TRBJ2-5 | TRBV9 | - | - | ASSVGPGEETQY
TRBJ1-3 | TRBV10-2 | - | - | ASGGGSGNTIY
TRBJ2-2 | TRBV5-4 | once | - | ASSLTGTGELF
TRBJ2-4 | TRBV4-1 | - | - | ASSQASPIDSKNIQY
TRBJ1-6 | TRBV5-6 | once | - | ASSRDAGSSLQALH
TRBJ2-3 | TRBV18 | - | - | ASSALSTDTQY
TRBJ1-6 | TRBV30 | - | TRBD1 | AWSETGAFYNSPLH
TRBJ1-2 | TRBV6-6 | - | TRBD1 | ASSYSGQGAAGYT
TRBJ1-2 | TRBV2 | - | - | ASSEPNNRNYGYT
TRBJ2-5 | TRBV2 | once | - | ASSENGLETQY